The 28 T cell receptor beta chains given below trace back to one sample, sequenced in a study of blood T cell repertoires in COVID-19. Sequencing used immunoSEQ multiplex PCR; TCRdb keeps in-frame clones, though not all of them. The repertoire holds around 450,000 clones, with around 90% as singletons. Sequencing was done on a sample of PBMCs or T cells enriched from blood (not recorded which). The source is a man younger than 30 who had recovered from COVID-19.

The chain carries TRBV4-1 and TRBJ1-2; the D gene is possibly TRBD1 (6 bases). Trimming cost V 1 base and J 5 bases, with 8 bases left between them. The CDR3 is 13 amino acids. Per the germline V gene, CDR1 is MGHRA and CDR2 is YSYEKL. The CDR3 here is CASSQVGQYGYTF. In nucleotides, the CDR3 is TGCGCCAGCAGCCAAGTTGGACAGTATGGCTACACCTTC.

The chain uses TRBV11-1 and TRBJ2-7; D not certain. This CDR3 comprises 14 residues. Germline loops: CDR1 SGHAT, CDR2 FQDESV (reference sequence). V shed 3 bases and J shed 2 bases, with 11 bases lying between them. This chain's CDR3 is CASSLGQATYEQYF. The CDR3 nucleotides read TGTGCCAGCAGCTTGGGTCAGGCGACCTACGAGCAGTACTTC.

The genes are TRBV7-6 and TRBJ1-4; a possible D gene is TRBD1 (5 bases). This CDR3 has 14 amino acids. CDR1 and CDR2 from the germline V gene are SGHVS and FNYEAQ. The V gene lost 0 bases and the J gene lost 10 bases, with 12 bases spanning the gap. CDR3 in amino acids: CASSLAEGTGKLFF. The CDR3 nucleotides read TGTGCCAGCAGCTTAGCGGAGGGGACGGGAAAACTGTTTTTT.

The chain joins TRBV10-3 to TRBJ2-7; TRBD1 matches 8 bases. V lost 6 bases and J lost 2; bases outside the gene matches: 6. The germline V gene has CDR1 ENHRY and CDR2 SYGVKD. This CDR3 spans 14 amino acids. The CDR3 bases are TGTGCCATCAGGGGGGGACAGGAAACCTACGAGCAGTACTTC. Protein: CAIRGGQETYEQYF.

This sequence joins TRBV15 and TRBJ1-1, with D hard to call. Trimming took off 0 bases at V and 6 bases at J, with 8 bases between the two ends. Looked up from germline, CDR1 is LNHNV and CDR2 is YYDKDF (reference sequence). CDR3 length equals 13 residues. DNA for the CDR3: TGTGCCACCAGCAGAGATTTAGCCGCTGAAGCTTTCTTT. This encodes CATSRDLAAEAFF.

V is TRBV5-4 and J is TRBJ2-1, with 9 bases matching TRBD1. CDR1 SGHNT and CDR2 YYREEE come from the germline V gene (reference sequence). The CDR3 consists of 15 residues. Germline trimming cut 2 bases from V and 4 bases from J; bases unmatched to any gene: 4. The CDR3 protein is CASSLDRGSYNEQFF. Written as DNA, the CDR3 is TGTGCCAGCAGCTTAGACAGGGGGTCTTACAATGAGCAGTTCTTC.

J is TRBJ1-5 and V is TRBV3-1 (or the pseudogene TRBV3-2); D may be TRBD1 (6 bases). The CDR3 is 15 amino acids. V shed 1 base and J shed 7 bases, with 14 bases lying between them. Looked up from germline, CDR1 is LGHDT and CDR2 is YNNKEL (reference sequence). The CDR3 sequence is CASSQALQQGQPQHF. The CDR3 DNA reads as TGTGCCAGCAGCCAAGCTCTACAACAGGGACAGCCCCAGCATTTT.

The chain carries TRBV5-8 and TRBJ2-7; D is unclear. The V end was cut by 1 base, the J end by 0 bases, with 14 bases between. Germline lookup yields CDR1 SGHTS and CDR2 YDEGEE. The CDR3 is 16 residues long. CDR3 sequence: CASSLRSAASSYEQYF. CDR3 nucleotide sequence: TGTGCCAGCAGCTTGCGCAGCGCCGCGAGCTCCTACGAGCAGTACTTC. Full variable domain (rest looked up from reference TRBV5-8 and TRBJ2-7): EAGVTQSPTHLIKTRGQQATLRCSPISGHTSVYWYQQALGLGLQFLLWYDEGEERNRGNFPPRFSGRQFPNYSSELNVNALELEDSALYLCASSLRSAASSYEQYFGPGTRLTVT.

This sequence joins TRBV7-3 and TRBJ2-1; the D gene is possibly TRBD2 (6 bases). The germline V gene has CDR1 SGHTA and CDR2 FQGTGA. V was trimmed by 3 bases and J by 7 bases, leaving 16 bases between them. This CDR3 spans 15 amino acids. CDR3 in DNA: TGTGCCAGCAGCTTCGGCGGGGCCAACCCTAATGAGCAGTTCTTC. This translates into CASSFGGANPNEQFF.

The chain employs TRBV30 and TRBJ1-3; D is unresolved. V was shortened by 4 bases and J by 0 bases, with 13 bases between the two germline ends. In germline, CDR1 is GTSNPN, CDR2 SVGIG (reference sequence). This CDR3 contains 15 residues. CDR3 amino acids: CAWTSGRFSGNTIYF. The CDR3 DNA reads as TGTGCCTGGACATCAGGCCGCTTCTCTGGAAACACCATATATTTT.

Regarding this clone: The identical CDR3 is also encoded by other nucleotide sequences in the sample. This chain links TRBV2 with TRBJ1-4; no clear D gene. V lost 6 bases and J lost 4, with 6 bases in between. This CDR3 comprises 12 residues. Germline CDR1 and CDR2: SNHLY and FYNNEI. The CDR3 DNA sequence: TGTGCCAGCAGAGGGAGTAATGAAAAACTGTTTTTT. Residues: CASRGSNEKLFF.

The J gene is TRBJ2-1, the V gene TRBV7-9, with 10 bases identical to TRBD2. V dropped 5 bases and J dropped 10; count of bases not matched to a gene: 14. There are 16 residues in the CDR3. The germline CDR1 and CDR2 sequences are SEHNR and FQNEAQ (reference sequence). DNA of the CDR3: TGTGCCAGCAGCCCGAAAGGGACTAGCGTGATTCAGGAGCAGTTCTTC. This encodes CASSPKGTSVIQEQFF.

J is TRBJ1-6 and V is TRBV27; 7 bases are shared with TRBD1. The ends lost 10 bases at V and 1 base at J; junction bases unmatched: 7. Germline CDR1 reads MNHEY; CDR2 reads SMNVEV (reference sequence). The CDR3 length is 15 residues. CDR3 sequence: CATSQGDSYNSPLHF. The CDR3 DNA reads TGTGCCACATCCCAGGGGGATTCCTATAATTCACCCCTCCACTTT.

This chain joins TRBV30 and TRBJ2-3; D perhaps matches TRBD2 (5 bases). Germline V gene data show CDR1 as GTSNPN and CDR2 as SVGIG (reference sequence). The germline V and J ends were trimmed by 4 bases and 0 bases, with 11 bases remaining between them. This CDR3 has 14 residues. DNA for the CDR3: TGTGCCTGGAATCTGATAGCGAGCACAGATACGCAGTATTTT. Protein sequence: CAWNLIASTDTQYF.

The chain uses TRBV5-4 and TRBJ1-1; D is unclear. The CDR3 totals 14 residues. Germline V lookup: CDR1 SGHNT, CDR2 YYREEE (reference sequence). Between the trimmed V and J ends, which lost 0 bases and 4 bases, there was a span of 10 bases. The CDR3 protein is CASSLGTKPTEAFF. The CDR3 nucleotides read TGTGCCAGCAGCTTGGGTACTAAACCCACTGAAGCTTTCTTT.

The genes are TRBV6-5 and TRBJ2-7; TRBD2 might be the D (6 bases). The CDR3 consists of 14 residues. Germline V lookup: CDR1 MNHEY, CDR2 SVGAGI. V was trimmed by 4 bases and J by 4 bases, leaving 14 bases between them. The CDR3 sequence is CASSSPGSGYEQYF. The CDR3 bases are TGTGCCAGCAGTTCCCCCGGGAGCGGGTACGAGCAGTACTTC.

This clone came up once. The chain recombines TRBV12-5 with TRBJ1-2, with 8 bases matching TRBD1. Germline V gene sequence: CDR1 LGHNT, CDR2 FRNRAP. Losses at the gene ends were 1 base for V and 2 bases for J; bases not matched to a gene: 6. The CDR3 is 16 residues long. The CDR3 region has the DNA TGTGCTAGTGGTTTGGCTTGGGGACAGGACAACTATGGCTACACCTTC. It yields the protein CASGLAWGQDNYGYTF.

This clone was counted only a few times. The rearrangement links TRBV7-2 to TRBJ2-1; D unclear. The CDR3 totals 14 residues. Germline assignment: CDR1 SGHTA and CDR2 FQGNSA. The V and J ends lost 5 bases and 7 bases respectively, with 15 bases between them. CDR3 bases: TGTGCCAGCAGCCCACGAGTTCCGAGGAATGAGCAGTTCTTC. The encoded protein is CASSPRVPRNEQFF.

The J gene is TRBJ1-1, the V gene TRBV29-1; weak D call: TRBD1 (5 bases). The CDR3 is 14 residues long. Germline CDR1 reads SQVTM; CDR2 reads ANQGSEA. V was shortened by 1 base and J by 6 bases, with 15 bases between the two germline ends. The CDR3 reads CSVEVGGVGSEAFF. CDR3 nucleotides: TGCAGCGTTGAAGTCGGGGGGGTCGGGTCTGAAGCTTTCTTT. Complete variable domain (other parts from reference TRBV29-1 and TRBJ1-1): SAVISQKPSRDICQRGTSLTIQCQVDSQVTMMFWYRQQPGQSLTLIATANQGSEATYESGFVIDKFPISRPNLTFSTLTVSNMSPEDSSIYLCSVEVGGVGSEAFFGQGTRLTVV.

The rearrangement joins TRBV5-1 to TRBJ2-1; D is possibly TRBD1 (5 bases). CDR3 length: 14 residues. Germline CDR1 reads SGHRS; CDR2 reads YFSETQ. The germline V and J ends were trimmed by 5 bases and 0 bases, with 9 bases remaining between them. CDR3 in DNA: TGCGCCAGCAGTCAGGGAAGCTCCTACAATGAGCAGTTCTTC. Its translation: CASSQGSSYNEQFF.

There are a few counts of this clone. CDR3 coding DNA: TGCGCCAGCAGCTTGGCCGCAGGGGCGAACTATGGCTACACCTTC. Its translation: CASSLAAGANYGYTF. This chain connects TRBV5-1 to TRBJ1-2; D possibly corresponds to TRBD1 (6 bases). The germline gives CDR1 SGHRS, CDR2 YFSETQ. The CDR3 extends over 15 amino acids. Trimming took 0 bases from V and 2 from J, leaving 11 bases between them. The whole variable domain, remainder taken from reference TRBV5-1 and TRBJ1-2, is KAGVTQTPRYLIKTRGQQVTLSCSPISGHRSVSWYQQTPGQGLQFLFEYFSETQRNKGNFPGRFSGRQFSNSRSEMNVSTLELGDSALYLCASSLAAGANYGYTFGSGTRLTVV.

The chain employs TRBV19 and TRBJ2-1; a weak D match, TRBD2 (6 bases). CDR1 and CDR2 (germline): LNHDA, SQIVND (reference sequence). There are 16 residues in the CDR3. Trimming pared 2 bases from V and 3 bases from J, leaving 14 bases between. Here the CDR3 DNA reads TGTGCCAGTAGTATAAGACCCGGGGGAAACTACAATGAGCAGTTCTTC. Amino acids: CASSIRPGGNYNEQFF.

CDR3 nucleotides: TGTGCCAGTAGTATACGGACTAGCGGGAGTAATGAGCAGTTCTTC. Translation gives CASSIRTSGSNEQFF. The chain has TRBV19 and TRBJ2-1; the match to TRBD2 covers 13 bases. This CDR3 comprises 15 residues. The junction had 2 bases not matched to a gene; V was cut back by 2 bases and J by 7 bases. The germline CDR1 and CDR2 sequences are LNHDA and SQIVND (reference sequence). The complete variable domain, with remaining parts taken from reference TRBV19 and TRBJ2-1, reads DGGITQSPKYLFRKEGQNVTLSCEQNLNHDAMYWYRQDPGQGLRLIYYSQIVNDFQKGDIAEGYSVSREKKESFPLTVTSAQKNPTAFYLCASSIRTSGSNEQFFGPGTRLTVL.

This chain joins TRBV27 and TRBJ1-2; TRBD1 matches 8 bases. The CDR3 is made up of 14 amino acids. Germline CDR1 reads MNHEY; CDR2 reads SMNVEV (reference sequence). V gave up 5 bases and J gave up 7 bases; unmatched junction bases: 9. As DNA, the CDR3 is TGTGCCAGCAGTACTCAGGGGGCTCTGGTTGGCTACACCTTC. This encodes CASSTQGALVGYTF.

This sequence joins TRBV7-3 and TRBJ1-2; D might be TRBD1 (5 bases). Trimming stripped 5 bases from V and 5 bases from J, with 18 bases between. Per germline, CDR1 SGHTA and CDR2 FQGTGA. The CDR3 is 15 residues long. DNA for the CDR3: TGTGCCAGCAGCCGGGGCCGGGACCGGGGGTATGGCTACACCTTC. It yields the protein CASSRGRDRGYGYTF.

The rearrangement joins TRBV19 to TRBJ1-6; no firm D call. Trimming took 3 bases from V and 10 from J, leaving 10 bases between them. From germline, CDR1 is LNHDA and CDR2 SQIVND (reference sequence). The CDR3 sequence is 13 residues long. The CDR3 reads CASSMESRSPLHF. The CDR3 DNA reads TGTGCCAGTAGTATGGAGAGCAGATCACCCCTCCACTTT.

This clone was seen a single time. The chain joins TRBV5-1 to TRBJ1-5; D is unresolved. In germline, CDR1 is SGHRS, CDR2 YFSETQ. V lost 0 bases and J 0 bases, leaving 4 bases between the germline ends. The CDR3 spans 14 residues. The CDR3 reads CASSLESSNQPQHF. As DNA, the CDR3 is TGCGCCAGCAGCTTGGAGAGTAGCAATCAGCCCCAGCATTTT.

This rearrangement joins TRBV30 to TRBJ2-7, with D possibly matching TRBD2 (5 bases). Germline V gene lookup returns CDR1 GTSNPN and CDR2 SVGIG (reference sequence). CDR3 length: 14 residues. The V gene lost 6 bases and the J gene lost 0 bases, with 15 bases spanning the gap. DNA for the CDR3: TGTGCCTGCCCAACTTTGGGGAGCTCCTACGAGCAGTACTTC. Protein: CACPTLGSSYEQYF.